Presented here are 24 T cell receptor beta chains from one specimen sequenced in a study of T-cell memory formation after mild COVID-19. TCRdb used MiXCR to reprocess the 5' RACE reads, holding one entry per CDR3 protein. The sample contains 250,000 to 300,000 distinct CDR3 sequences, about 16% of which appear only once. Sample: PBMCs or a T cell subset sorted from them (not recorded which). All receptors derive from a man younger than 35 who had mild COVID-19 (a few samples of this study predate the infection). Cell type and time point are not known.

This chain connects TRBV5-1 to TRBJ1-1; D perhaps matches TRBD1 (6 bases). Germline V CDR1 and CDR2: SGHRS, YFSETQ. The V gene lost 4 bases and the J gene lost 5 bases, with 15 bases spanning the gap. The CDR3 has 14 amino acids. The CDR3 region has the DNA TGCGCCAGCAGCGTTACAGGGACGGGTACTGAAGCTTTCTTT. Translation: CASSVTGTGTEAFF.

The CDR3 coding sequence is TGTGCCATCAGTGAGTCCCAGGGCACTGAAGCTTTCTTT. This gives the protein CAISESQGTEAFF. The rearrangement uses TRBV10-3 and TRBJ1-1, with TRBD1 as a possible D gene (5 bases). CDR3 length equals 13 residues. Germline V gene data show CDR1 as ENHRY and CDR2 as SYGVKD. V lost 0 bases to trimming and J lost 4 bases, with 6 bases between them.

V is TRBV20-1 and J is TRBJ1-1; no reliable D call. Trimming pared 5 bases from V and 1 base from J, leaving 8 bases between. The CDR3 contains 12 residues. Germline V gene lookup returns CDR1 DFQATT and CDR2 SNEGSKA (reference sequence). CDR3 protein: CSAGGENTEAFF. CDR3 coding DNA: TGCAGTGCTGGAGGAGAGAACACTGAAGCTTTCTTT.

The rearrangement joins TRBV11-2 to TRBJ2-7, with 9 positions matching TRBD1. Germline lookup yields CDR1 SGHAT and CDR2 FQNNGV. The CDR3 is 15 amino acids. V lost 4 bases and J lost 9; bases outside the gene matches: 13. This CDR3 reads CASSSGQGDGLWQYF. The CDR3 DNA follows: TGTGCCAGCAGCTCGGGACAGGGAGACGGGCTCTGGCAGTACTTC.

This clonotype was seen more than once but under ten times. The CDR3 nucleotides read TGTGCCAGCAGTTATCCGGTGGGGGCAGTCACCGGGGAGCTGTTTTTT. Protein: CASSYPVGAVTGELFF. The rearrangement links TRBV6-2 or TRBV6-3 to TRBJ2-2, with D tentatively TRBD1 (6 bases). This CDR3 is 16 amino acids long. The ends were cut back, 3 bases at V and 4 bases at J, with 15 bases in the middle. Looked up from germline, CDR1 is MNHEY and CDR2 is SVGEGT.

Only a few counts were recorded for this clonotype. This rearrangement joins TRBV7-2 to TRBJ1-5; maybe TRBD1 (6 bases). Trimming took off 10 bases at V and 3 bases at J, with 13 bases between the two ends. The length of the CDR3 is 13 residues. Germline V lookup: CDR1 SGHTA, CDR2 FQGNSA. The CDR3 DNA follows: TGTGCCACCGGGGCAGGGGTCAATCAGCCCCAGCATTTT. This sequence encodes CATGAGVNQPQHF.

Here the CDR3 DNA reads TGTGCCAGCAGTGTAGGAGCGGGGGCATTCAATGAGCAGTTCTTC. The encoded protein is CASSVGAGAFNEQFF. The chain combines TRBV25-1 with TRBJ2-1, with TRBD2 matching 8 bases. Germline lookup yields CDR1 MGHDK and CDR2 SYGVNS. This CDR3 has 15 amino acids. V lost 4 bases to trimming and J lost 6 bases; unmatched junction nucleotides: 8.

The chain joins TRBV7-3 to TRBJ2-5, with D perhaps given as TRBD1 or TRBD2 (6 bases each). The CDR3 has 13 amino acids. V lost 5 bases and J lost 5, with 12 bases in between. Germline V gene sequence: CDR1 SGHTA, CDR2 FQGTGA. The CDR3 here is CASSRRGEETQYF. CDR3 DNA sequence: TGTGCCAGCAGCCGGAGGGGGGAGGAGACCCAGTACTTC.

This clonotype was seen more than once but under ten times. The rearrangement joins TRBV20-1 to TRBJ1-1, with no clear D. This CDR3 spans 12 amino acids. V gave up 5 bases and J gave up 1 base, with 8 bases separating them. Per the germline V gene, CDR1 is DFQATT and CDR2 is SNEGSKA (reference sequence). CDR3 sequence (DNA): TGCAGTGCTTATCGACAGAACACTGAAGCTTTCTTT. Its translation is CSAYRQNTEAFF.

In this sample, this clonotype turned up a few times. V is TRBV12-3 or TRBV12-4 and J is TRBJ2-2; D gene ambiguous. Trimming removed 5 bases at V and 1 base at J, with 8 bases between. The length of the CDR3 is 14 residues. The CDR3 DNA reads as TGTGCCAGCAGTCCCGTAGGGAACACCGGGGAGCTGTTTTTT. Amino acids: CASSPVGNTGELFF.

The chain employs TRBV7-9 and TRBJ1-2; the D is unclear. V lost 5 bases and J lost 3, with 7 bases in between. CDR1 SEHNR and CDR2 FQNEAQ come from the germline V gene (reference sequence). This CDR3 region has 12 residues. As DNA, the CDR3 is TGTGCCAGCAGCAGGGTGGACTATGGCTACACCTTC. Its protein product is CASSRVDYGYTF.

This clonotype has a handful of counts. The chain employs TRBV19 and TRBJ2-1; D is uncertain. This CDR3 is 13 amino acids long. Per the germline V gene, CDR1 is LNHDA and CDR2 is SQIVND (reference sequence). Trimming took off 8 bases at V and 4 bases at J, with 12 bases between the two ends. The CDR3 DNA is TGTGCCAGTTGCGCGTCTCCGTACAATGAGCAGTTCTTC. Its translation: CASCASPYNEQFF.

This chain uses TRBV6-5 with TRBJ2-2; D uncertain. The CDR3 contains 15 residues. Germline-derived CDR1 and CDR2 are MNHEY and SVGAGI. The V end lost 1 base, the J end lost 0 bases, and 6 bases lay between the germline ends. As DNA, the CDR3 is TGTGCCAGCAGTTACTGGAACGCGAACACCGGGGAGCTGTTTTTT. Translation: CASSYWNANTGELFF.

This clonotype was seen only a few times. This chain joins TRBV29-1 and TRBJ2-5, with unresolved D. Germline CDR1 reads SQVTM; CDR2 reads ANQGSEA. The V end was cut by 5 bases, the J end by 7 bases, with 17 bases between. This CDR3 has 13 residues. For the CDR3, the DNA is TGCAGCGTTTGTCGCCGGACCTGTGGGACCCAGTACTTC. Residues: CSVCRRTCGTQYF.

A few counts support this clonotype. CDR3 protein: CASSSGWGSAYNSPLHF. DNA for the CDR3: TGTGCCAGCAGCTCCGGATGGGGCAGTGCCTATAATTCACCCCTCCACTTT. J is TRBJ1-6 and V is TRBV7-9; the D gene is possibly TRBD1 (5 bases). The CDR3 is 17 residues long. CDR1 is SEHNR and CDR2 is FQNEAQ in the germline V gene (reference sequence). Between the trimmed V and J ends, which lost 4 bases and 2 bases, there was a span of 15 bases.

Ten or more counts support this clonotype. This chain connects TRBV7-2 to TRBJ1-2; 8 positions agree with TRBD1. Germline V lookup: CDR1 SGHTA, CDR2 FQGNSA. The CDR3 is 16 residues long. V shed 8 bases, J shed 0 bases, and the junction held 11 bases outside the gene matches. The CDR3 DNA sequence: TGTGCCAGCCATGCCCCCGGGACAGGAGCTAACTATGGCTACACCTTC. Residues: CASHAPGTGANYGYTF.

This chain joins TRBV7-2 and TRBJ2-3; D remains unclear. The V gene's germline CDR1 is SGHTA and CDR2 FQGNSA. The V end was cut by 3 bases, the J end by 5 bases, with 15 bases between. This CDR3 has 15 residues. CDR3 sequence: CASSFAGPAKDTQYF. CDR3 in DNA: TGTGCCAGCAGCTTTGCAGGCCCGGCGAAAGATACGCAGTATTTT.

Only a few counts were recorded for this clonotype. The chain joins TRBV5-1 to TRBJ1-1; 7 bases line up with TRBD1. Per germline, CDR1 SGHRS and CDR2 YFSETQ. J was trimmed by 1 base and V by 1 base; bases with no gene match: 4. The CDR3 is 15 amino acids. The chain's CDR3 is CASSLSGGGNTEAFF. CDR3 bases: TGCGCCAGCAGCTTGTCAGGGGGTGGGAACACTGAAGCTTTCTTT.

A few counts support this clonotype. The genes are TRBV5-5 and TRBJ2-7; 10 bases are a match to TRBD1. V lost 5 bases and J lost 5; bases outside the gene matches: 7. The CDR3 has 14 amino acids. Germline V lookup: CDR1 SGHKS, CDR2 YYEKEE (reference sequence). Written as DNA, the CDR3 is TGTGCCAGCAGTTTGAAGGACAGGGGGAACGAGCAGTACTTC. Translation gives CASSLKDRGNEQYF.

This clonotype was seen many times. The CDR3 DNA follows: TGTGCCAGCAGTTTGGCGGCAGGGGCAGAGACCCAGTACTTC. Its protein is CASSLAAGAETQYF. The V and J genes are TRBV12-3 or TRBV12-4 and TRBJ2-5; TRBD1 might be the D (6 bases). The CDR3 has 14 residues. Deletions cut 3 bases from V and 4 bases from J, with 12 bases between.

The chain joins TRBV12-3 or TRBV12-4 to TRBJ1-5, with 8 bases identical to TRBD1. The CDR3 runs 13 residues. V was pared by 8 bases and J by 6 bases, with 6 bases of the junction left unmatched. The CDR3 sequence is CASRTGHGQPQHF. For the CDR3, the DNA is TGTGCCAGCCGGACAGGGCATGGTCAGCCCCAGCATTTT.

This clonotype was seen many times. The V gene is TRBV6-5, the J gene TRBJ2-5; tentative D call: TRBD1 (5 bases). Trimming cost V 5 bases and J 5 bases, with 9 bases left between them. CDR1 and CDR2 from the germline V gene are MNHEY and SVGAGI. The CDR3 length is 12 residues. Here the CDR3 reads CASSRGDETQYF. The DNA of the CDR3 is TGTGCCAGCAGTAGGGGTGATGAGACCCAGTACTTC.

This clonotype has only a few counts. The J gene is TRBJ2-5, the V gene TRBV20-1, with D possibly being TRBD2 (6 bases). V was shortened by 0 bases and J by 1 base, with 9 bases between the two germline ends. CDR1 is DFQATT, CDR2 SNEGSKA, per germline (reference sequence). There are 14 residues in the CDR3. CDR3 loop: CSARDRRGQETQYF. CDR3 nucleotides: TGCAGTGCTAGAGATCGGCGGGGCCAAGAGACCCAGTACTTC.

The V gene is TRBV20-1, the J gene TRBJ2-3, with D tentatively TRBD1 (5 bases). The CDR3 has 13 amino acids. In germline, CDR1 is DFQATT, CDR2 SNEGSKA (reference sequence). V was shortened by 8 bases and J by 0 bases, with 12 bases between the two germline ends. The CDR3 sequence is CSRGAESTDTQYF. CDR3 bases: TGCAGTCGTGGGGCAGAAAGCACAGATACGCAGTATTTT.